The clone carrying this T cell receptor (beta chain) was detected a few times. This CDR3 contains 14 residues. With 5 bases clipped from V and 7 bases from J, the junction kept 3 bases outside the gene matches. Germline CDR1 SGHNT, CDR2 YENEEA. This entry comes from a study of blood T cell repertoires in COVID-19. Libraries were prepared by immunoSEQ multiplex PCR; TCRdb keeps only in-frame clonotypes and omits some of them. This table holds roughly 40,000 clones, approximately 86% found once. The TCR originated in a human donor in a cohort sampled during active COVID-19. The chain is built from TRBV11-3 and TRBJ2-2; 11 bases map to TRBD2. The sequenced sample was peripheral blood. The CDR3 DNA reads TGTGCCAGCAGCCCGCTAGCGGGGGGCGGGGAGCTGTTTTTT. It is translated as CASSPLAGGGELFF. The complete variable domain, with remaining parts taken from reference TRBV11-3 and TRBJ2-2, reads EAGVVQSPRYKIIEKKQPVAFWCNPISGHNTLYWYLQNLGQGPELLIRYENEEAVDDSQLPKDRFSAERLKGVDSTLKIQPAELGDSAVYLCASSPLAGGGELFFGEGSRLTVL.